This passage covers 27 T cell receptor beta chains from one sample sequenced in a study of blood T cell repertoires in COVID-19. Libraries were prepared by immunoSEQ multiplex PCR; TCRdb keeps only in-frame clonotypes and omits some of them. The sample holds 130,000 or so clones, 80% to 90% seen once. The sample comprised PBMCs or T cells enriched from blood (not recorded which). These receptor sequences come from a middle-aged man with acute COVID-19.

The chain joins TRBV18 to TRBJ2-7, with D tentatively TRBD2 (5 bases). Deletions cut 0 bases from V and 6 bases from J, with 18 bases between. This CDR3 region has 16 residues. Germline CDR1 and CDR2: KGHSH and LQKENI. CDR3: CASSPPALAEGSEQYF. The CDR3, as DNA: TGTGCCAGCTCACCACCGGCACTCGCCGAGGGTTCCGAGCAGTACTTC.

The CDR3 sequence: CASSSQGGSEKLFF. Here the CDR3 DNA reads TGTGCCAGCAGTTCACAGGGGGGGTCTGAAAAACTGTTTTTT. The chain uses TRBV2 and TRBJ1-4; the match to TRBD1 covers 8 bases. With V trimmed by 5 bases and J by 7 bases, 6 bases remained unmatched. Germline-derived CDR1 and CDR2 are SNHLY and FYNNEI. CDR3 length: 14 amino acids.

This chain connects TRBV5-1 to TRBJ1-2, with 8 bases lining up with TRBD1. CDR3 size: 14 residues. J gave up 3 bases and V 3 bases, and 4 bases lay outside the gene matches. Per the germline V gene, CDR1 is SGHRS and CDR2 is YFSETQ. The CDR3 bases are TGCGCCAGCAGCTCAGGGGGCGGACACTATGGCTACACCTTC. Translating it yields CASSSGGGHYGYTF.

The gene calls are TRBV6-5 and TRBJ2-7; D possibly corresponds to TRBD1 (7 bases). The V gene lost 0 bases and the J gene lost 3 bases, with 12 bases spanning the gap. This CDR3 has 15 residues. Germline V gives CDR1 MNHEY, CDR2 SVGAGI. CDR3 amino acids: CASSYSAGQFYEQYF. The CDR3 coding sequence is TGTGCCAGCAGTTACTCGGCGGGACAGTTCTACGAGCAGTACTTC.

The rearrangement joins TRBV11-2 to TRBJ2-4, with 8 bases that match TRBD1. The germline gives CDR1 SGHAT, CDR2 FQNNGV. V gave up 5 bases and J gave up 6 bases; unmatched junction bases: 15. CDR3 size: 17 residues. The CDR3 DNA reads TGTGCCAGCAGCCACATCAGGGGGCCAGGGACGGGAAACATTCAGTACTTC. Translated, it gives CASSHIRGPGTGNIQYF.

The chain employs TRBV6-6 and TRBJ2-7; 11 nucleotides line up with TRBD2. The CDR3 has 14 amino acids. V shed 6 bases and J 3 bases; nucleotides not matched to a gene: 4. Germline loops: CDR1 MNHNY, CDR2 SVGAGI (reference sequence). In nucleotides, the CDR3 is TGTGCCAGCAGCACCCTAGCGGGAGGCTACGAGCAGTACTTC. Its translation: CASSTLAGGYEQYF.

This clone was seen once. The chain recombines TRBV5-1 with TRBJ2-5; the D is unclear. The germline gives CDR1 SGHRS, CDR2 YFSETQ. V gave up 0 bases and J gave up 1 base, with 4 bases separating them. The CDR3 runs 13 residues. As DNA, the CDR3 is TGCGCCAGCAGCTTGGCGCGCCAAGAGACCCAGTACTTC. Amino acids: CASSLARQETQYF. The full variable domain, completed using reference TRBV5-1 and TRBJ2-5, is KAGVTQTPRYLIKTRGQQVTLSCSPISGHRSVSWYQQTPGQGLQFLFEYFSETQRNKGNFPGRFSGRQFSNSRSEMNVSTLELGDSALYLCASSLARQETQYFGPGTRLLVL.

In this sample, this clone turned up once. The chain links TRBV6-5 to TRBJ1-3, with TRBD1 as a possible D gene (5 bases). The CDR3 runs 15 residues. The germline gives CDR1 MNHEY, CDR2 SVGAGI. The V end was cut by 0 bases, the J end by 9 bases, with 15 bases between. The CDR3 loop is CASSYSQGTGITIYF. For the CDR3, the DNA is TGTGCCAGCAGTTACTCCCAGGGCACCGGCATCACCATATATTTT.

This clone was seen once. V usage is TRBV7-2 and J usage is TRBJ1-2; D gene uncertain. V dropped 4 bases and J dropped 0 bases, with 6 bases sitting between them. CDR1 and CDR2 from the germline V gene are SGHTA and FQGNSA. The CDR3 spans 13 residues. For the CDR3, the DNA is TGTGCCAGCAGCTCTACAGCTAACTATGGCTACACCTTC. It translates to CASSSTANYGYTF.

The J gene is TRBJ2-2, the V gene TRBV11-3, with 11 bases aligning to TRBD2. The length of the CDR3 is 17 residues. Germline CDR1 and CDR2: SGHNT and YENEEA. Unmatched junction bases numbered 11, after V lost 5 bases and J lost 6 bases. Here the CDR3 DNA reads TGTGCCAGCAGCCCACTAGCGGGAGAGATTGGCGCCGGGGAGCTGTTTTTT. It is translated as CASSPLAGEIGAGELFF.

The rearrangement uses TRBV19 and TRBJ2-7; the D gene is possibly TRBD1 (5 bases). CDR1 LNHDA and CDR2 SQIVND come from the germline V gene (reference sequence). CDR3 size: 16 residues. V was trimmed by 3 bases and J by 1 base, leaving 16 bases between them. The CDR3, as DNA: TGTGCCAGTAGTATGCGATCAGGGTTTTATTCCTACGAGCAGTACTTC. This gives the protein CASSMRSGFYSYEQYF.

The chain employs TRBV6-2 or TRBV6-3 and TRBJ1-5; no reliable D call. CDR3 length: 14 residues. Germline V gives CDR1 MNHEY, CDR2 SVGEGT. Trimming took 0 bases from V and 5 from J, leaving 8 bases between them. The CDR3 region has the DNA TGTGCCAGCAGTTACTCGATCGGGGATCAGCCCCAGCATTTT. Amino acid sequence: CASSYSIGDQPQHF.

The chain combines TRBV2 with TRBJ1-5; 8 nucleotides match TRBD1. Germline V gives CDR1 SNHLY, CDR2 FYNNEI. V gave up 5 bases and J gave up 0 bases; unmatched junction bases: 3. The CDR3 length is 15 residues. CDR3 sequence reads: CASSTGGDSNQPQHF. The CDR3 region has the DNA TGTGCCAGCAGTACAGGGGGGGATAGCAATCAGCCCCAGCATTTT.

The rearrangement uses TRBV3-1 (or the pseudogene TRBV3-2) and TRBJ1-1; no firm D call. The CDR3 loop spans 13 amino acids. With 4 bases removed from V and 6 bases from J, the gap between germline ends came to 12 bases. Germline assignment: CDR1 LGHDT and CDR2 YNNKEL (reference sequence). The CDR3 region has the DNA TGTGCCAGCAGCCCAGGACTGCAGTCTGAAGCTTTCTTT. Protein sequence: CASSPGLQSEAFF.

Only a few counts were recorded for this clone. CDR3 sequence (DNA): TGTGCCTGGAGTCGAGGGCCCTCCTATAATTCACCCCTCCACTTT. This encodes CAWSRGPSYNSPLHF. The genes are TRBV30 and TRBJ1-6; D remains ambiguous. V dropped 2 bases and J dropped 0 bases, with 8 bases sitting between them. The CDR3 totals 15 residues. Germline V gene data show CDR1 as GTSNPN and CDR2 as SVGIG (reference sequence).

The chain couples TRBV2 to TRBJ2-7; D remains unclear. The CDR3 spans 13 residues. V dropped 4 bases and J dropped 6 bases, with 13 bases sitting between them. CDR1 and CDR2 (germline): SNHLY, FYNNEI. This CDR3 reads CASSAQVESEQYF. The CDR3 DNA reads TGTGCCAGCAGTGCCCAGGTCGAATCCGAGCAGTACTTC.

The CDR3 DNA reads as TGTGCCAGCAGCTTAGAGCAGCGTAACACTGAAGCTTTCTTT. Its translation: CASSLEQRNTEAFF. The rearrangement uses TRBV7-9 and TRBJ1-1; no firm D call. The CDR3 extends over 14 amino acids. Trimming removed 1 base at V and 2 bases at J, with 8 bases between. In germline, CDR1 is SEHNR, CDR2 FQNEAQ (reference sequence).

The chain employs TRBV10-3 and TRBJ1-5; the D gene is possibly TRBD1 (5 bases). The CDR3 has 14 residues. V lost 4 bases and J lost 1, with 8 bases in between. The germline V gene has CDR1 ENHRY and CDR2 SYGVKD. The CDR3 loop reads CAISAGESNQPQHF. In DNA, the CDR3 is TGTGCCATCAGTGCGGGGGAAAGCAATCAGCCCCAGCATTTT.

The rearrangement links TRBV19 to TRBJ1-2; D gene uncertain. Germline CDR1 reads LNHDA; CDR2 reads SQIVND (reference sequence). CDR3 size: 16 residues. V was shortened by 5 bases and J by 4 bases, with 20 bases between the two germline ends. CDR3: CASSPIPGIGSYGYTF. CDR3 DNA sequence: TGTGCCAGTAGTCCAATCCCGGGGATAGGCAGCTATGGCTACACCTTC. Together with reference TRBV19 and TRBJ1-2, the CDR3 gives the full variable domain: DGGITQSPKYLFRKEGQNVTLSCEQNLNHDAMYWYRQDPGQGLRLIYYSQIVNDFQKGDIAEGYSVSREKKESFPLTVTSAQKNPTAFYLCASSPIPGIGSYGYTFGSGTRLTVV.

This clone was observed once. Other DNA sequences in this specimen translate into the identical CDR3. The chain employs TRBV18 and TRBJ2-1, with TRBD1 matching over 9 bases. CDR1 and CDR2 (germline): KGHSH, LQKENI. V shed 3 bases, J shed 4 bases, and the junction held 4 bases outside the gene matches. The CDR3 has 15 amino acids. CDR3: CASSPPGQGYNEQFF. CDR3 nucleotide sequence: TGTGCCAGCTCACCCCCGGGACAGGGATACAATGAGCAGTTCTTC. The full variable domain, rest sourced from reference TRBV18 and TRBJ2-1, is NAGVMQNPRHLVRRRGQEARLRCSPMKGHSHVYWYRQLPEEGLKFMVYLQKENIIDESGMPKERFSAEFPKEGPSILRIQQVVRGDSAAYFCASSPPGQGYNEQFFGPGTRLTVL.

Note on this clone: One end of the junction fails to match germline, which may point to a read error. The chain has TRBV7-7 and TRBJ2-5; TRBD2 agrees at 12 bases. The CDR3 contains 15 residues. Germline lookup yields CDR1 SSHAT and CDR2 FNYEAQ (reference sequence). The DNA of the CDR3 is TGTGCTAGCAGCCGGACTAGCGGGGTACAAGAGACCCAGTACTTC. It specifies CASSRTSGVQETQYF. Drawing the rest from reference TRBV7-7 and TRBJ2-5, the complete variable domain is GAGVSQSPRYKVTKRGQDVTLRCDPISSHATLYWYQQALGQGPEFLTYFNYEAQPDKSGLPSDRFSAERPEGSISTLTIQRTEQRDSAMYRCASSRTSGVQETQYFGPGTRLLVL.

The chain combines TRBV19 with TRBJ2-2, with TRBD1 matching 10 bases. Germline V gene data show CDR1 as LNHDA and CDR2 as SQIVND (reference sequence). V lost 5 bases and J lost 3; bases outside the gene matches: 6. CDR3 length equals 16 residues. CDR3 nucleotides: TGTGCCAGTAGTCGCCGGGACAGGGGCGACACCGGGGAGCTGTTTTTT. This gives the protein CASSRRDRGDTGELFF.

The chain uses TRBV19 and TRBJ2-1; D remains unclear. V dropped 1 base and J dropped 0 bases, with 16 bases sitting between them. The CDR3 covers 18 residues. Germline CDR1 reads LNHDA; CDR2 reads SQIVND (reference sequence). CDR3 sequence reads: CASSIAGQALRSYNEQFF. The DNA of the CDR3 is TGTGCCAGTAGTATAGCTGGGCAGGCCCTCCGCTCCTACAATGAGCAGTTCTTC.

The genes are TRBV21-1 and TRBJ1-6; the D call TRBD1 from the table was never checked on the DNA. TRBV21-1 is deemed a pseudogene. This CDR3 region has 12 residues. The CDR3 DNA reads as TGTGCCAGGACAGGAGGTAATTCACCCCTCCACTTT. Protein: CARTGGNSPLHF.

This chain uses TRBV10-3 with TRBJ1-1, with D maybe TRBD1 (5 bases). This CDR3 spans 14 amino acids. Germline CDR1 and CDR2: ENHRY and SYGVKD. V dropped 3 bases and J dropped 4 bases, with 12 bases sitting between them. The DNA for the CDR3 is TGTGCCATCAGTGATGGCGGGGGGGGCACTGAAGCTTTCTTT. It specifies CAISDGGGGTEAFF.

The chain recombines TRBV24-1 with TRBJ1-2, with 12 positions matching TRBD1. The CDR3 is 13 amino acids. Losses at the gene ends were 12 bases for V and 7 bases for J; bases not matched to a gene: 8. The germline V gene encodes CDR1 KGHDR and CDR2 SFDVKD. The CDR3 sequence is CASSGTGGSGYTF. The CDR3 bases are TGTGCCTCCTCCGGGACAGGGGGCTCTGGCTACACCTTC.

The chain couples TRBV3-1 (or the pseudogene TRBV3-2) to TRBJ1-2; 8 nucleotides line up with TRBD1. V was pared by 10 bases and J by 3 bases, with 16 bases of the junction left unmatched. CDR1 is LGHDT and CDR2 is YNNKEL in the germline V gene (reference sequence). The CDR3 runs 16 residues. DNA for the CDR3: TGTGCCACTGCTAAGGGGACAGGCTACCCGGACTATGGCTACACCTTC. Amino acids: CATAKGTGYPDYGYTF.